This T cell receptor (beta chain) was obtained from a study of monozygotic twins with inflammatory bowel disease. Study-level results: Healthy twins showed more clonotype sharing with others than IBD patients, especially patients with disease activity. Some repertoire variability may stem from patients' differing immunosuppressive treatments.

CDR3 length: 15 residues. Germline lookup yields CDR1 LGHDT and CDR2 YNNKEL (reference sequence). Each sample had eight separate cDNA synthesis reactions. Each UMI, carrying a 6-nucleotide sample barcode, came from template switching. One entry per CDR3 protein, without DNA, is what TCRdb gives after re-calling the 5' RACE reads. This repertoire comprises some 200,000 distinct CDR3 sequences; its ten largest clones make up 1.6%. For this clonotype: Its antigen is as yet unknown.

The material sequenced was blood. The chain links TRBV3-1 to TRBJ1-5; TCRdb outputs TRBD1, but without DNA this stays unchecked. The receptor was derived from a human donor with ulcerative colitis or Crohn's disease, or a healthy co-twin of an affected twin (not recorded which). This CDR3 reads CASSPGQGVGQPQHF.